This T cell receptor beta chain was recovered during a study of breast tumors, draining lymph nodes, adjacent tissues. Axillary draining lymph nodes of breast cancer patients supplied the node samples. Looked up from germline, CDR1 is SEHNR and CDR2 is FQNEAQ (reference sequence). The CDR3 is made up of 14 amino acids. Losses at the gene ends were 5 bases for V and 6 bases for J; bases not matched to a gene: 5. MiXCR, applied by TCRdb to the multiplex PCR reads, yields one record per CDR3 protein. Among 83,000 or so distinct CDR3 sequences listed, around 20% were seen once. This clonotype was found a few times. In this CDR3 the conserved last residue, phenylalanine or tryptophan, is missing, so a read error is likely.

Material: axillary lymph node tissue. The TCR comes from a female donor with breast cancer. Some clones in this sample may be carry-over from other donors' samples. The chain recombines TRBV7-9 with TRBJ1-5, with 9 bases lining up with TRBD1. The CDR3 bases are TGTGCCAGCAGCCGGACAGGGGCCGGTCAGCCCCAGCATCTT. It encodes CASSRTGAGQPQHL.